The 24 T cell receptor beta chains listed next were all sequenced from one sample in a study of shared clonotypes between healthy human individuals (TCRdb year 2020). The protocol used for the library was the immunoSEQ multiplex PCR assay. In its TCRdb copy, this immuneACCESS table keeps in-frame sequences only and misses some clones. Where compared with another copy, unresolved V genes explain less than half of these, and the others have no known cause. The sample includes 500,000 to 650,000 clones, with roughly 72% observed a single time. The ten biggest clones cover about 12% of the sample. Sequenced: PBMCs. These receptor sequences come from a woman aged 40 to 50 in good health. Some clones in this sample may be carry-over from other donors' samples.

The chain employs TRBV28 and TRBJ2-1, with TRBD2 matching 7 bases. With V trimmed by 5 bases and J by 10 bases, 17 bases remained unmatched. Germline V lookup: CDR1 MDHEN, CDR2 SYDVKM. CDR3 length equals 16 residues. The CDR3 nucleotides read TGTGCCAGCAGTCCCCCGTATGGGAGGGCCGTCTTCGAGCAGTTCTTC. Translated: CASSPPYGRAVFEQFF.

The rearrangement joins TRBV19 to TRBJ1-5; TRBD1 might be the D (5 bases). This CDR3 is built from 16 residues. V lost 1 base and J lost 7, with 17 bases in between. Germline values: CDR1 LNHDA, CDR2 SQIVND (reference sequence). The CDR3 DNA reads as TGTGCCAGTAGTATAGGGGCCAGGGCAAGTTACCAGCCCCAGCATTTT. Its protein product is CASSIGARASYQPQHF.

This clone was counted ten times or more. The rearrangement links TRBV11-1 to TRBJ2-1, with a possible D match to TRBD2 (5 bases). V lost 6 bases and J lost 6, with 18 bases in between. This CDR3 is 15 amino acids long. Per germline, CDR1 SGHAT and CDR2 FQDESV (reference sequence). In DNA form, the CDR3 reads TGTGCCAGCAGTTTGACTGGCGCGGCGGGCAATGAGCAGTTCTTC. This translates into CASSLTGAAGNEQFF.

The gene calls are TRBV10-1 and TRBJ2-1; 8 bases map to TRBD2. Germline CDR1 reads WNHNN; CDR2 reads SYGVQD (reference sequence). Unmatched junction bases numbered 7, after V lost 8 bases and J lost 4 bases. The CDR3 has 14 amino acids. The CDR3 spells CASGSGNSYNEQFF. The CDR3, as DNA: TGCGCCAGCGGTAGCGGGAATTCTTACAATGAGCAGTTCTTC.

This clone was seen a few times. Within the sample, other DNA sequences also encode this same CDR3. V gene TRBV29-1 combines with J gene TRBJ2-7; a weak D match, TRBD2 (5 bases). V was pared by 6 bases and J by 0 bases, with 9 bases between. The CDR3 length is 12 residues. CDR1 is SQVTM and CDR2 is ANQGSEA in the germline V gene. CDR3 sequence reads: CSVASSSYEQYF. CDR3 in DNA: TGCAGCGTGGCTAGCAGCTCCTACGAGCAGTACTTC.

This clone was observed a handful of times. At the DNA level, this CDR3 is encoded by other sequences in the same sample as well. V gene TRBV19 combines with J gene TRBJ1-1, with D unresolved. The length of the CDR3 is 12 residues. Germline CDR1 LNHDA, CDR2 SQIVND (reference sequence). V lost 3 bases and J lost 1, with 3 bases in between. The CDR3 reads CASSIRNTEAFF. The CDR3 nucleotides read TGTGCCAGTAGTATTAGGAACACTGAAGCTTTCTTT.

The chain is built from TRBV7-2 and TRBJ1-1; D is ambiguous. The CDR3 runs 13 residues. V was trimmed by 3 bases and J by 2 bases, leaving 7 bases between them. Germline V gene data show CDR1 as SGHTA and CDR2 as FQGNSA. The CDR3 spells CASSFNGNTEAFF. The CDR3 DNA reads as TGTGCCAGCAGCTTCAATGGAAACACTGAAGCTTTCTTT.

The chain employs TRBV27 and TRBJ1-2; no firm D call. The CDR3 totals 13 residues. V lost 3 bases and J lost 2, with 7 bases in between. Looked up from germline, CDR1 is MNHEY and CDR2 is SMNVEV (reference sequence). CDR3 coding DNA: TGTGCCAGCAGTTTTTTCTTGAACTATGGCTACACCTTC. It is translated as CASSFFLNYGYTF.

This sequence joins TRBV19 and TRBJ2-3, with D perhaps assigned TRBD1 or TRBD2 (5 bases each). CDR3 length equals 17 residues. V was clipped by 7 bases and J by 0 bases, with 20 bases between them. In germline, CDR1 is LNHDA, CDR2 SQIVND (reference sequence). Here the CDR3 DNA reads TGTGCCAGTACCACCTCTGGGGGTTGGGCTAGCACAGATACGCAGTATTTT. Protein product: CASTTSGGWASTDTQYF.

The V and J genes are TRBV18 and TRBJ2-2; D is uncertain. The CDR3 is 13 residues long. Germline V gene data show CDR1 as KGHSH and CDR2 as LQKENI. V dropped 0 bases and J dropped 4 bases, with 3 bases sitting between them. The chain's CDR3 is CASSPPVTGELFF. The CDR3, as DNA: TGTGCCAGCTCACCACCGGTCACCGGGGAGCTGTTTTTT.

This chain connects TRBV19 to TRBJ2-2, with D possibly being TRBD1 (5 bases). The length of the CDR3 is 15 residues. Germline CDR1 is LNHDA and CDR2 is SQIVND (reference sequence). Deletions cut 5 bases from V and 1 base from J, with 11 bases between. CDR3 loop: CASSLGHLNTGELFF. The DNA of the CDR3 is TGTGCCAGTAGTCTCGGACACCTGAACACCGGGGAGCTGTTTTTT.

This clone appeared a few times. CDR3 loop: CAWEGDSGNTIYF. The CDR3 coding sequence is TGTGCCTGGGAGGGGGACTCTGGAAACACCATATATTTT. The V and J genes are TRBV30 and TRBJ1-3; D possibly corresponds to TRBD1 (6 bases). The CDR3 runs to 13 residues. V dropped 5 bases and J dropped 0 bases, with 8 bases sitting between them. Germline V gene lookup returns CDR1 GTSNPN and CDR2 SVGIG (reference sequence).

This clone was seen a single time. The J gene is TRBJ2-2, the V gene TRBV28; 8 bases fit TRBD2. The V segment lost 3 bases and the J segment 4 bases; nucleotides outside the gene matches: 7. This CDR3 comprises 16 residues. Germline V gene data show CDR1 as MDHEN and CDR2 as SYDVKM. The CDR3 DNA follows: TGTGCCAGCAGTTTCTTAGCGGGATTTTTCACCGGGGAGCTGTTTTTT. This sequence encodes CASSFLAGFFTGELFF.

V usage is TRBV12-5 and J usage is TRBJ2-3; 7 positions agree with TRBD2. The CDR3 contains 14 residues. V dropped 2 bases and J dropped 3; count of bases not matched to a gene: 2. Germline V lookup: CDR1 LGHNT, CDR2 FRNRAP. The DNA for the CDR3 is TGTGCTAGTGGTTTGACTAGCGCTACAGATACGCAGTATTTT. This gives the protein CASGLTSATDTQYF.

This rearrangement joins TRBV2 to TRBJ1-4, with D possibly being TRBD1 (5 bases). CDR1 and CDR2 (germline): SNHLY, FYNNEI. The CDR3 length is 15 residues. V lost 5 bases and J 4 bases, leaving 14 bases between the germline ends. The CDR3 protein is CASSPEGENNEKLFF. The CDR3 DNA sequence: TGTGCCAGCAGTCCGGAAGGGGAAAATAATGAAAAACTGTTTTTT.

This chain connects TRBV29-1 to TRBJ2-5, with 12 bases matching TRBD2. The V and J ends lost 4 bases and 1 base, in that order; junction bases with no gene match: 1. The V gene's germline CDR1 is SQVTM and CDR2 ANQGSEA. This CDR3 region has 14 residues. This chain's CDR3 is CSVGLAGAQETQYF. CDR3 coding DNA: TGCAGCGTTGGACTAGCGGGAGCCCAAGAGACCCAGTACTTC. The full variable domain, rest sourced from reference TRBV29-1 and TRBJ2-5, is SAVISQKPSRDICQRGTSLTIQCQVDSQVTMMFWYRQQPGQSLTLIATANQGSEATYESGFVIDKFPISRPNLTFSTLTVSNMSPEDSSIYLCSVGLAGAQETQYFGPGTRLLVL.

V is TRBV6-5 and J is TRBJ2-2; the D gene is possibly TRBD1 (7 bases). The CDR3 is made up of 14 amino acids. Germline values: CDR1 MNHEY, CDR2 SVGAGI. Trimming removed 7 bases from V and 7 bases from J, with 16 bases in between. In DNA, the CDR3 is TGTGCCAGCAAAAGAAACAGGGGAGGCGGGGAGCTGTTTTTT. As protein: CASKRNRGGGELFF.

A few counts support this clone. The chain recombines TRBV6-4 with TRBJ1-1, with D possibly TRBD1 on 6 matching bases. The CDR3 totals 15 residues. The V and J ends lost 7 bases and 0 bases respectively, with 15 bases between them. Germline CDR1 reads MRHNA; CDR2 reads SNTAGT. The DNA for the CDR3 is TGTGCCAGCAAAACCGAGGACAGTTTGAACACTGAAGCTTTCTTT. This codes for CASKTEDSLNTEAFF.

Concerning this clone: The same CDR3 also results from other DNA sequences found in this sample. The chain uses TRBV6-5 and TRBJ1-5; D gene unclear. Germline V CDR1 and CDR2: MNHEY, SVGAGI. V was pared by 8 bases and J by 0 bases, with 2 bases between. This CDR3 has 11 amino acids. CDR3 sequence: CASGSNQPQHF. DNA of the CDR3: TGTGCCAGCGGTAGCAATCAGCCCCAGCATTTT.

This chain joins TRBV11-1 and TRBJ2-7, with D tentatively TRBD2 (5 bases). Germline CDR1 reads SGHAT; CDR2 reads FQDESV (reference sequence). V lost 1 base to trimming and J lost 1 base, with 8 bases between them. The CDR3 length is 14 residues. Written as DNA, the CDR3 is TGTGCCAGCAGCTTAGGCCAGCGGTCCTACGAGCAGTACTTC. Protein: CASSLGQRSYEQYF.

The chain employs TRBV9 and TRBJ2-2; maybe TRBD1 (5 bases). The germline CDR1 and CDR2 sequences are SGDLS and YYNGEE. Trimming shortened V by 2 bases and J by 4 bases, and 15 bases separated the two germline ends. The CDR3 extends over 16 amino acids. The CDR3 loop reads CASSVSQGWITGELFF. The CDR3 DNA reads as TGTGCCAGCAGCGTCTCCCAGGGATGGATCACCGGGGAGCTGTTTTTT.

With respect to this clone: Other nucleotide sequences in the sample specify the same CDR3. As DNA, the CDR3 is TGTGCCAGCAGCAGAGACAGTTACAATGAGCAGTTCTTC. It specifies CASSRDSYNEQFF. The rearrangement links TRBV7-7 to TRBJ2-1; maybe TRBD1 (5 bases). CDR1 is SSHAT, CDR2 FNYEAQ, per germline (reference sequence). The ends were cut back, 5 bases at V and 4 bases at J, with 9 bases in the middle. CDR3 size: 13 residues. The full variable domain, its missing parts supplied by reference TRBV7-7 and TRBJ2-1, is GAGVSQSPRYKVTKRGQDVTLRCDPISSHATLYWYQQALGQGPEFLTYFNYEAQPDKSGLPSDRFSAERPEGSISTLTIQRTEQRDSAMYRCASSRDSYNEQFFGPGTRLTVL.

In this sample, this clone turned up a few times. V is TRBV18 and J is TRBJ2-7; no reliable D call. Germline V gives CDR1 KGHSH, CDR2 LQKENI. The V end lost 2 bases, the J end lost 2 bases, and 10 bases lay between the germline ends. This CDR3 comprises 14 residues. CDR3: CASSPNTQAYEQYF. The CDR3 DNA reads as TGTGCCAGCTCACCAAACACCCAGGCCTACGAGCAGTACTTC.

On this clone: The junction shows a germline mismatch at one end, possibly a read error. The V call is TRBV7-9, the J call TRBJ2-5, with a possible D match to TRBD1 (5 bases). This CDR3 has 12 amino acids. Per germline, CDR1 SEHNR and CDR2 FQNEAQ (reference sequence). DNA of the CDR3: TGTACCAGCAGCTTTAGGGGAGAGACCCAGTACTTC. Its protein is CTSSFRGETQYF.